The sample holds many counts of the clone carrying this T cell receptor (beta chain). What it recognizes is unknown. This beta chain came through as a stray read in a library set up for alpha chains, and its size says little. This sample stems from a study of spatial heterogeneity in lung cancer. Background on the study: Matched bulk RNA-seq yielded a T cell module score, and TCR transcript counts in tumor regions correlated strongly with that score.

CDR1 and CDR2 from the germline V gene are LNHDA and SQIVND (reference sequence). This CDR3 region has 14 residues. Trimming cost V 4 bases and J 7 bases, with 13 bases left between them. TCRdb re-derived calls from the 5' RACE reads in MiXCR, one entry per CDR3 protein. The sample records over 10,000 distinct CDR3 sequences, 4.5% to 7% being singletons. Notes on the study in general: Coverage of tumor T cells was estimated at approximately 7% for alpha chains and roughly 12% for beta chains. It was found that expanded intratumoral alpha and beta TCR counts tracked tumor mutation counts. The counts of expanded TCRs, ubiquitous and regional, tracked ubiquitous and regional nonsynonymous mutations, respectively.

Time point of the sample: sample taken at primary tumor resection. No cell sorting; template was whole RNA from tumor, lung tissue or PBMC. The rearrangement uses TRBV19 and TRBJ1-4; unclear D gene. The sample in question was lung tumor tissue, obtained at surgery. The sequence was collected from a female donor with early-stage non-small cell lung cancer. The CDR3 is CASSTFMEGEKLFF. The CDR3 DNA is TGTGCCAGTAGTACCTTCATGGAGGGTGAAAAACTGTTTTTT. The variable domain in full, completed from reference TRBV19 and TRBJ1-4, reads DGGITQSPKYLFRKEGQNVTLSCEQNLNHDAMYWYRQDPGQGLRLIYYSQIVNDFQKGDIAEGYSVSREKKESFPLTVTSAQKNPTAFYLCASSTFMEGEKLFFGSGTQLSVL.